This T cell receptor beta chain emerged from a study of CD8 T cells in Susac syndrome. Only one count was recorded for this clonotype. The target antigen is unknown. V was shortened by 11 bases and J by 1 base, with 15 bases between the two germline ends. This CDR3 is 13 amino acids long. The germline gives CDR1 MNHEY, CDR2 SVGAGI. Random hexamers primed reverse transcription of 0.5 to 1 ug RNA. One entry per CDR3 protein results from TCRdb running MiXCR on the immunoSEQ multiplex PCR reads. The sample consists of 150,000 to 200,000 distinct CDR3 sequences, 94% of them appearing once. Study-wide findings and caveats: The CD4+ T cell repertoires of Susac syndrome were found to show no clonal expansion. As the study acknowledged, the number of individuals in its TCR sequencing and HLA analysis was relatively small.

Sequencing was performed on CD4+ T cells from PBMCs. The gene calls are TRBV6-5 and TRBJ2-7; perhaps TRBD1 as D (6 bases). This TCR came from a human donor with Susac syndrome. The CDR3 is CAAGQGPSYEQYF. Here the CDR3 DNA reads TGTGCCGCGGGCCAGGGGCCATCCTACGAGCAGTACTTC.